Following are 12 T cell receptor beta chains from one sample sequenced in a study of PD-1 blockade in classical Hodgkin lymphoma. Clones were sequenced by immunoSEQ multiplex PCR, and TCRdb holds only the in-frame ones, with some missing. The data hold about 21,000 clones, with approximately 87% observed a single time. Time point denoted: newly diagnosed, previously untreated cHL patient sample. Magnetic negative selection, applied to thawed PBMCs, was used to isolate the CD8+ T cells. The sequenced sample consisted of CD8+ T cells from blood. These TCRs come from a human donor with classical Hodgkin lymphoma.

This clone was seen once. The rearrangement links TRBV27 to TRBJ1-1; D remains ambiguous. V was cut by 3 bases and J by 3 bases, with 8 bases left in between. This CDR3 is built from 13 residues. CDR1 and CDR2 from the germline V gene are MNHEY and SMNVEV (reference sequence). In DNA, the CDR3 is TGTGCCAGCAGTTTGGGGTTCTACACTGAAGCTTTCTTT. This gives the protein CASSLGFYTEAFF.

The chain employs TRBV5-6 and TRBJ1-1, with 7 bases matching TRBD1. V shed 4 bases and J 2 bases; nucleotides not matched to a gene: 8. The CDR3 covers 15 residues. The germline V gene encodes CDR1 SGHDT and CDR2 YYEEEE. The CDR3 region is CASSEPGQRNTEAFF. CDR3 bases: TGTGCCAGCAGCGAACCGGGACAGAGAAACACTGAAGCTTTCTTT. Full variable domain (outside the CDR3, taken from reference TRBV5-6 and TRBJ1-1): DAGVTQSPTHLIKTRGQQVTLRCSPKSGHDTVSWYQQALGQGPQFIFQYYEEEERQRGNFPDRFSGHQFPNYSSELNVNALLLGDSALYLCASSEPGQRNTEAFFGQGTRLTVV.

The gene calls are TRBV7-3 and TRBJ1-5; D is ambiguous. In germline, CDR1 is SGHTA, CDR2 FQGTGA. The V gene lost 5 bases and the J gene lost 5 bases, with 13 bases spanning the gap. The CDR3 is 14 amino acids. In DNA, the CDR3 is TGTGCCAGCAGCCCCCACCAAGACGATCAGCCCCAGCATTTT. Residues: CASSPHQDDQPQHF.

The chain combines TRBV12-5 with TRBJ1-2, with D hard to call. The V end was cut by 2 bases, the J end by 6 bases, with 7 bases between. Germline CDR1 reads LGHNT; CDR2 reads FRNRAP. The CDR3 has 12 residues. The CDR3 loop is CASGLSADGYTF. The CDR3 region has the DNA TGTGCTAGTGGTTTGTCCGCGGATGGCTACACCTTC.

CDR3 DNA sequence: TGTGCCTGGTGGACAGGGGGCAAAGATACGCAGTATTTT. Translation: CAWWTGGKDTQYF. The chain carries TRBV30 and TRBJ2-3, with 11 positions matching TRBD1. Losses at the gene ends were 5 bases for V and 5 bases for J; bases not matched to a gene: 3. CDR1 is GTSNPN and CDR2 is SVGIG in the germline V gene (reference sequence). This CDR3 contains 13 residues.

As DNA, the CDR3 is TGTGCCAGCAGCCCAGGGGGGGGTCCCTACGAGCAGTACTTC. The encoded protein is CASSPGGGPYEQYF. The rearrangement uses TRBV9 and TRBJ2-7, with D perhaps matching TRBD1 or TRBD2 (7 bases each). V was trimmed by 4 bases and J by 2 bases, leaving 13 bases between them. Germline values: CDR1 SGDLS, CDR2 YYNGEE. The CDR3 loop spans 14 amino acids.

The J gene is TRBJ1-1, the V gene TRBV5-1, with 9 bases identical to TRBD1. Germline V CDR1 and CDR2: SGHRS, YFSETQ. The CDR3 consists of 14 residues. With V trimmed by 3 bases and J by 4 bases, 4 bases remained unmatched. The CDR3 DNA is TGCGCCAGCAGCTCGAAGACAGGGGGCACTGAAGCTTTCTTT. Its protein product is CASSSKTGGTEAFF. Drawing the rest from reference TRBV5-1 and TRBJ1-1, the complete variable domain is KAGVTQTPRYLIKTRGQQVTLSCSPISGHRSVSWYQQTPGQGLQFLFEYFSETQRNKGNFPGRFSGRQFSNSRSEMNVSTLELGDSALYLCASSSKTGGTEAFFGQGTRLTVV.

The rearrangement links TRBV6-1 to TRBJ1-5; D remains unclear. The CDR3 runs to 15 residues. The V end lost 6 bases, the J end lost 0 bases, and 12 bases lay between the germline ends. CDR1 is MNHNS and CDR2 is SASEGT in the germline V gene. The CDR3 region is CASSQSDGSNQPQHF. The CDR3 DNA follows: TGTGCCAGCAGCCAATCTGACGGTAGCAATCAGCCCCAGCATTTT.

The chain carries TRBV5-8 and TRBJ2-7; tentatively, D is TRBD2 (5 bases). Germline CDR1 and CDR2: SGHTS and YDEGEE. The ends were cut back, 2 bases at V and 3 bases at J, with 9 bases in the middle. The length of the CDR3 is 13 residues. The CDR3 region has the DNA TGTGCCAGCAGCTTCAGAGGGTTCTACGAGCAGTACTTC. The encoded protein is CASSFRGFYEQYF.

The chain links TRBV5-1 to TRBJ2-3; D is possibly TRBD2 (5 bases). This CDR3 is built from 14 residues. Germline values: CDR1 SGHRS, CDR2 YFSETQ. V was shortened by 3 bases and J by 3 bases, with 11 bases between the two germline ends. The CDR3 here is CASSSGGRTDTQYF. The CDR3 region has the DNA TGCGCCAGCAGCTCCGGAGGTCGGACAGATACGCAGTATTTT.

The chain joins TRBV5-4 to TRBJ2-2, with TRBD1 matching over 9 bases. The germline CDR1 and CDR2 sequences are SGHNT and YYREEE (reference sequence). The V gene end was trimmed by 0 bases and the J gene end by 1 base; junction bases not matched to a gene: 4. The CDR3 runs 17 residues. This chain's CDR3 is CASSLDGGQGNTGELFF. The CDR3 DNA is TGTGCCAGCAGCTTGGATGGGGGACAGGGGAACACCGGGGAGCTGTTTTTT.

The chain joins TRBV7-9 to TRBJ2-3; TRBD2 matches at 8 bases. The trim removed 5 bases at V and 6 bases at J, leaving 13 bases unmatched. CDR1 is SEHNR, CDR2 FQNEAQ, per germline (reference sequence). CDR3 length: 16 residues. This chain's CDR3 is CASSPLTGGPSDTQYF. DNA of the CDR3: TGTGCCAGCAGCCCCTTGACGGGAGGGCCCTCGGATACGCAGTATTTT.